The clone carrying this T cell receptor beta chain was picked up many times. Its antigen is not known. Each CDR3 protein is one row after TCRdb ran MiXCR on the reads. This table has roughly 500,000 distinct CDR3 sequences, about 17% appearing once. The sample is drawn from a study of T cell repertoires in cytomegalovirus infection. On the study more broadly: The public TCR beta signatures pointed to both CMV infection and matching HLA type.

Whole-study findings and limits: The response measured ex vivo was dominated by TCR beta clonotypes (HLA-C-restricted and CMV-specific). Cumulative public TCR beta family frequency identified CMV carriers with the relevant HLA.

Between the trimmed V and J ends, which lost 5 bases and 6 bases, there was a span of 13 bases. The germline V gene encodes CDR1 SGHNT and CDR2 YENEEA. This CDR3 has 14 residues. This TCR came from a human donor in good health (CMV status not recorded). Some clones in this sample may be carry-over from other donors' samples. This chain connects TRBV11-3 to TRBJ2-2; the D is unclear. The material sequenced was CD8+ T cells from PBMCs. In DNA form, the CDR3 reads TGTGCCAGCAGCGCGGACCTGGCCCCCGGGGAGCTGTTTTTT. Its translation is CASSADLAPGELFF.